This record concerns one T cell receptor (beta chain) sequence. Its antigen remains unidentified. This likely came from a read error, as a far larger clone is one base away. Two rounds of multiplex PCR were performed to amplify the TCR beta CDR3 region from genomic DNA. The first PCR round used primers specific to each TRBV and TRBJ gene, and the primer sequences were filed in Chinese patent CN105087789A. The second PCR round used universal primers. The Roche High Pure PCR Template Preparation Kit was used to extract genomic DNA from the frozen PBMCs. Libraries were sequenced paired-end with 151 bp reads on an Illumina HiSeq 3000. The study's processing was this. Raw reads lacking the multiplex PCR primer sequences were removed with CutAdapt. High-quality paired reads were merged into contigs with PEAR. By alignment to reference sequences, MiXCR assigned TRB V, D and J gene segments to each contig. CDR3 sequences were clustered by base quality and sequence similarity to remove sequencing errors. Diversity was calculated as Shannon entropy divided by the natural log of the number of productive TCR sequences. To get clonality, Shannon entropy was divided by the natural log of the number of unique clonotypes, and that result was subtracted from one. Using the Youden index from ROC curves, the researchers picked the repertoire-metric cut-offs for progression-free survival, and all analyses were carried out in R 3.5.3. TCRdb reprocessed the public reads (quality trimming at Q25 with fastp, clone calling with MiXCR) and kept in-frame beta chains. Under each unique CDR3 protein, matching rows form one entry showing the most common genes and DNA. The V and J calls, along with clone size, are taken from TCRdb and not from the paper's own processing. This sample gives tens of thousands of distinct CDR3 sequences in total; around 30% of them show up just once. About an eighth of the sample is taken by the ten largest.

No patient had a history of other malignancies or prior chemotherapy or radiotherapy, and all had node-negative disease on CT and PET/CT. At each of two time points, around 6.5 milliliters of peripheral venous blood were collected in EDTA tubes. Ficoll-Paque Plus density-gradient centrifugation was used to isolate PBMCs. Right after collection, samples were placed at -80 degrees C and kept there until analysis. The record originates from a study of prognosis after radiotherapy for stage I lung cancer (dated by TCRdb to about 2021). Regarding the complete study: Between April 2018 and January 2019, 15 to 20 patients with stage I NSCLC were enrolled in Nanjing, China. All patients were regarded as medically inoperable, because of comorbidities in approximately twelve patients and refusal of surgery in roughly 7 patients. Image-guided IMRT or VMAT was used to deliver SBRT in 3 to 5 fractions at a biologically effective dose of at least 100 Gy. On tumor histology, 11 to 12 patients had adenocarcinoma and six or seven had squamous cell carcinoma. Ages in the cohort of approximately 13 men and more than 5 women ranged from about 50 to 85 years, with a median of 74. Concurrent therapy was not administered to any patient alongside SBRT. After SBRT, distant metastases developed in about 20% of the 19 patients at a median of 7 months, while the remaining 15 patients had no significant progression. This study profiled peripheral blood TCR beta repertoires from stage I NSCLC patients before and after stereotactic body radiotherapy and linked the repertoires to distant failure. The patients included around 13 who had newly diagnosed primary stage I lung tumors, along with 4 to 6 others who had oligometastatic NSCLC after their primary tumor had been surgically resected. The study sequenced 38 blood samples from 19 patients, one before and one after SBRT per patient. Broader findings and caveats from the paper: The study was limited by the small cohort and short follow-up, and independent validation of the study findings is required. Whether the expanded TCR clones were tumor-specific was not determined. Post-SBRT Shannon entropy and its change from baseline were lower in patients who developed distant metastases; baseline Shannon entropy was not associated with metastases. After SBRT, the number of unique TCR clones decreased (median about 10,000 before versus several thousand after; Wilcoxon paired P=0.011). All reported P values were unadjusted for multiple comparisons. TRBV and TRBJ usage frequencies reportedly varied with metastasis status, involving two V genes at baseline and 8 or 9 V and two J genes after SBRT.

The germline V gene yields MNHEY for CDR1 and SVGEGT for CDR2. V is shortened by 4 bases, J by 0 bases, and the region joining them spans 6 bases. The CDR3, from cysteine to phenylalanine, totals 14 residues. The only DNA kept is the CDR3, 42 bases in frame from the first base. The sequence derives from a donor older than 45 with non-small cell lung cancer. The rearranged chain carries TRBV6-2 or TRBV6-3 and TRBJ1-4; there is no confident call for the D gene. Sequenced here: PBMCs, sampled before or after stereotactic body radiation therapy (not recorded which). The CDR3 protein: CASSWGATNEKLFF. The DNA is TGTGCCAGCAGTTGGGGTGCAACTAATGAAAAACTGTTTTTT.